This TCR beta chain was found in a study of blood T cell repertoires in COVID-19. Assay used: immunoSEQ multiplex PCR; TCRdb lists only in-frame clones, some missing. This table has roughly 160,000 clones, about 80% appearing once. Participants were aged 18 to 89 years from about two dozen US areas. Sequenced material: PBMCs or T cells enriched from blood (not recorded which). This TCR came from a woman aged 60-70 years who had recovered from COVID-19.

CDR3 DNA: TGCGCCAGCAGCTTTACATACCTCGCGAACACCGGGGAGCTGTTTTTT. Translation: CASSFTYLANTGELFF. This chain links TRBV5-1 with TRBJ2-2; D gene ambiguous. Trimming removed 2 bases from V and 0 bases from J, with 11 bases in between. CDR1 SGHRS and CDR2 YFSETQ come from the germline V gene. The CDR3 contains 16 residues.